The present TCR beta chain was sequenced within a study of identical twins. Findings and limits, study-wide: An excess of low generation probability was shown by twin-shared out-of-frame alpha sequences.

TCRdb re-called the 5' RACE reads through MiXCR, storing one row per CDR3 protein. The table shows roughly 18,000 distinct CDR3 sequences, with roughly 71% occurring only once. As to this clonotype: What it binds is not known.

Every one of the donors was a healthy Caucasian. The CDR3 has 16 amino acids. Germline CDR1 is MNHEY and CDR2 is SVGAGI. V lost 6 bases to trimming and J lost 4 bases, with 19 bases between them. This receptor was taken from a woman younger than 30 in good health. This table probably holds off-target reads from a library built for another chain. J is TRBJ1-5 and V is TRBV6-5, with D maybe TRBD1 (5 bases). The sequencing sample was made of memory (CD45RO+) T cells sorted from blood. CDR3 in amino acids: CASSQGARGGNQPQHF. The DNA of the CDR3 is TGTGCCAGCAGCCAAGGGGCGCGGGGTGGTAATCAGCCCCAGCATTTT.